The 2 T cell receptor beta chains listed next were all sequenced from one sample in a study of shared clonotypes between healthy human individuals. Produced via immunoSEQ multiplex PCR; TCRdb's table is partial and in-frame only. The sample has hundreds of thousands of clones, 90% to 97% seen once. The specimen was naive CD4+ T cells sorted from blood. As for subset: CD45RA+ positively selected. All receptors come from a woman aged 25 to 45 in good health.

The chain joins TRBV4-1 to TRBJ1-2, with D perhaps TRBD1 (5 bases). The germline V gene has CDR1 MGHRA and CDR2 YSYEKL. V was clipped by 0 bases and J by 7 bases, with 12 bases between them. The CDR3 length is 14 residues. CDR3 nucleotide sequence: TGCGCCAGCAGCCAAGATGGGACTCCACTTGGCTACACCTTC. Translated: CASSQDGTPLGYTF.

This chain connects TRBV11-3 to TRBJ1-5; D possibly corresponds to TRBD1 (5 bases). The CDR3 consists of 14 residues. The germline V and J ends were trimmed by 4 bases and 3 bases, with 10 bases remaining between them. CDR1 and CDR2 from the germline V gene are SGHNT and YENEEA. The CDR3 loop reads CASSWTPTNQPQHF. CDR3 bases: TGTGCCAGCAGCTGGACACCGACCAATCAGCCCCAGCATTTT.